Listed below are T cell receptor beta chains from one sample, sequenced in a study of cytomegalovirus exposure and HLA in healthy donors. Produced via immunoSEQ multiplex PCR; TCRdb's table is partial and in-frame only. The data hold more than 90,000 clones, with approximately 80% observed a single time. Input material: PBMCs. The receptors come from a man in his fifties in good health and CMV-seropositive. Each CDR3 is given with its conserved first and last residue. D genes are given only for firm matches. Clone size, where shown, is once, few, many, or a class for clones that have expanded.

j_call clone_size d_call v_call cdr3_aa cdr3_nt
TRBJ2-2 . TRBD2 TRBV4-3 CASSQDTRVAGGTGELFF TGCGCCAGCAGCCAAGATACCCGGGTAGCGGGAGGTACCGGGGAGCTGTTTTTT
TRBJ2-1 . . TRBV6-1 CASRKDTFSYNEQFF TGTGCCAGCAGAAAGGACACCTTCTCCTACAATGAGCAGTTCTTC
TRBJ1-1 . . TRBV9 CASSVVEDGEAFF TGTGCCAGCAGCGTAGTTGAGGATGGGGAAGCTTTCTTT
TRBJ1-2 . TRBD1 TRBV28 CASSAPGQGYGYTF TGTGCCAGCAGTGCCCCGGGACAGGGGTATGGCTACACCTTC
TRBJ2-1 once TRBD1 TRBV10-2 CASSGWTGGLNEQFF TGCGCCAGCAGTGGTTGGACAGGGGGCCTCAATGAGCAGTTCTTC
TRBJ2-3 . . TRBV7-9 CASSLAAGLTGWTDTQYF TGTGCCAGCAGCTTAGCGGCGGGGCTGACTGGTTGGACAGATACGCAGTATTTT
TRBJ2-7 once TRBD2 TRBV5-1 CASSLTSGGRTYEQYF TGCGCCAGCAGCCTAACTAGCGGGGGGCGAACCTACGAGCAGTACTTC
TRBJ1-1 . . TRBV25-1 CASRLDSRAFF TGTGCCAGCAGGCTAGACAGTAGAGCTTTCTTT
TRBJ2-5 . . TRBV19 CASSIGAKETQYF TGTGCCAGTAGTATAGGAGCTAAAGAGACCCAGTACTTC
TRBJ1-5 once TRBD1 TRBV4-1 CASSPRGQGSNQPQHF TGCGCCAGCAGCCCGAGGGGACAGGGCAGCAATCAGCCCCAGCATTTT
TRBJ1-1 . . TRBV15 CATSRLPGQSEDEAFF TGTGCCACCAGCAGACTACCCGGACAGAGTGAAGATGAAGCTTTCTTT
TRBJ1-4 . TRBD1 TRBV6-1 CASSPRQGEKLFF TGTGCCAGCAGTCCAAGACAGGGTGAAAAACTGTTTTTT
TRBJ1-1 . . TRBV27 CASLSFRRGPNTEAFF TGTGCCAGCTTGTCGTTTCGAAGGGGTCCCAACACTGAAGCTTTCTTT
TRBJ2-3 . TRBD2 TRBV7-8 CASSRERGGTLYF TGTGCCAGCAGCAGGGAGCGGGGGGGGACCCTGTATTTT
TRBJ1-3 . . TRBV10-3 CAISVSLLSQLSNTIYF TGTGCCATCAGTGTATCCCTACTGTCGCAATTATCAAACACCATATATTTT